This T cell receptor (beta chain) came from a study of immune characterization of retroperitoneal liposarcoma. From the PCR reads, TCRdb called clonotypes with MiXCR, one entry per CDR3 protein. The data contain 10,000 or so distinct CDR3 sequences, 25% to 30% of them seen just once; the ten biggest clones take up roughly 8.5%. The germline gives CDR1 MNHNS, CDR2 SASEGT. This CDR3 spans 14 amino acids. Trimming removed 5 bases from V and 8 bases from J; junction bases left unmatched: 9. This TCR was sampled from a male donor with retroperitoneal liposarcoma. Sequencing was done on a sample of tumor tissue. The chain is built from TRBV6-1 and TRBJ2-1; TRBD1 matches 7 bases. As DNA, the CDR3 is TGTGCCAGCAGTCTACAGGGGCGCGACGATGAGCAGTTCTTC. Its translation is CASSLQGRDDEQFF.